In its sample, the clone carrying this T cell receptor (beta chain) was seen once. Other nucleotide sequences from this sample produce the same CDR3. This sample stems from a study of shared clonotypes between healthy human individuals. CDR1 and CDR2 (germline): SGHTA, FQGNSA. This CDR3 has 14 residues. Trimming took 3 bases from V and 1 from J, leaving 9 bases between them. Profiled with immunoSEQ multiplex PCR; TCRdb holds only in-frame clones, not every one. The data contain around 2.1 million clones, approximately 94% of them seen just once; the ten biggest clones take up around 0.13%. This chain joins TRBV7-2 and TRBJ1-1, with D possibly being TRBD1 (5 bases). Material: naive CD4+ T cells sorted from blood. The subset denotes: CD45RA+ positively selected. This clonotype originated in a man aged 18 to 29 in good health. CDR3 DNA sequence: TGTGCCAGCAGCTTTACCGACAGGAACACTGAAGCTTTCTTT. Encoded protein: CASSFTDRNTEAFF. Filled out from reference TRBV7-2 and TRBJ1-1, the complete variable domain reads GAGVSQSPSNKVTEKGKDVELRCDPISGHTALYWYRQSLGQGLEFLIYFQGNSAPDKSGLPSDRFSAERTGGSVSTLTIQRTQQEDSAVYLCASSFTDRNTEAFFGQGTRLTVV.